This TCR beta chain was sequenced in a study of T-cell reconstitution after alpha-beta-depleted transplantation in children. The ends were cut back, 0 bases at V and 8 bases at J, with 10 bases in the middle. The CDR3 is made up of 14 amino acids. The germline V gene encodes CDR1 ENHRY and CDR2 SYGVKD. Unique molecular identifiers tagged the TCRbeta library. Each CDR3 protein is one row after TCRdb ran MiXCR on the PCR reads. Of about 180,000 distinct CDR3 sequences listed, around 10% are singletons. This clonotype was recorded at least ten times. The sequence was obtained from a boy between 2 and 10 years old with acute myeloid leukemia, due to receive a stem cell transplant. The rearrangement uses TRBV10-3 and TRBJ2-2; D is uncertain. The sequences come from PBMCs, collected before TCRalphabeta/CD19-depleted stem cell transplant. In DNA form, the CDR3 reads TGTGCCATCAGTGAGTCACCCACGGCGGGGGAGCTGTTTTTT. It encodes CAISESPTAGELFF.